Shown below are 30 T cell receptor beta chains from a single sample sequenced in a study of shared clonotypes between healthy human individuals. Libraries were prepared by immunoSEQ multiplex PCR; TCRdb keeps only in-frame clonotypes and omits some of them. Altogether about 1.5 million clones are present, around 98% being singletons, with the ten largest covering approximately 0.44%. Sequencing was carried out using naive CD4+ T cells sorted from blood. Subset specified: CD45RA+ positively selected. The receptors shown here come from a man aged 25-45 years in good health.

V gene TRBV2 combines with J gene TRBJ2-1, with 7 bases matching TRBD2. Germline assignment: CDR1 SNHLY and CDR2 FYNNEI. The CDR3 consists of 13 residues. J was trimmed by 7 bases and V by 8 bases; bases with no gene match: 8. The CDR3 reads CASAWEGGNEQFF. The CDR3, as DNA: TGTGCCAGCGCGTGGGAGGGAGGGAATGAGCAGTTCTTC.

The gene calls are TRBV18 and TRBJ2-7, with 9 bases identical to TRBD2. The V and J ends lost 2 bases and 2 bases, in that order; junction bases with no gene match: 7. Germline V gene data show CDR1 as KGHSH and CDR2 as LQKENI. This CDR3 is 16 amino acids long. As DNA, the CDR3 is TGTGCCAGCTCACCAAACGGGGTAGCGGGGGCCTACGAGCAGTACTTC. As protein: CASSPNGVAGAYEQYF.

In nucleotides, the CDR3 is TGTGCCAGCAGCCTCCAACAGGGCACGGGAGATGCGACCCAGTACTTC. This codes for CASSLQQGTGDATQYF. The chain links TRBV7-3 to TRBJ2-5; D is possibly TRBD1 or TRBD2 (6 bases each). Deletions cut 5 bases from V and 7 bases from J, with 23 bases between. This CDR3 has 16 residues. Germline V gene data show CDR1 as SGHTA and CDR2 as FQGTGA.

V is TRBV27 and J is TRBJ2-7; a possible D gene is TRBD1 (6 bases). V was pared by 8 bases and J by 3 bases, with 35 bases between. This CDR3 comprises 20 residues. The V gene's germline CDR1 is MNHEY and CDR2 SMNVEV (reference sequence). The CDR3, as DNA: TGTGCCAGCCCGGTGGGGTTACCTTCCCCTCGGGACACACGAAACTACGAGCAGTACTTC. This encodes CASPVGLPSPRDTRNYEQYF.

This sequence joins TRBV28 and TRBJ2-2; tentatively, D is TRBD2 (5 bases). Trimming stripped 5 bases from V and 3 bases from J, with 7 bases between. The CDR3 is 13 amino acids. Germline CDR1 is MDHEN and CDR2 is SYDVKM. This CDR3 is CASSEGYTGELFF. In nucleotides, the CDR3 is TGTGCCAGCAGTGAGGGTTACACCGGGGAGCTGTTTTTT.

Regarding this clone: The sample holds other DNA sequences that translate to the same CDR3. The V gene is TRBV6-1, the J gene TRBJ1-2, with D possibly matching TRBD1 (6 bases). V was shortened by 4 bases and J by 5 bases, with 8 bases between the two germline ends. CDR3 length: 12 residues. Germline V gives CDR1 MNHNS, CDR2 SASEGT. The CDR3 loop is CASSGRGYGYTF. The CDR3 DNA reads TGTGCCAGCAGTGGGAGGGGGTATGGCTACACCTTC.

The rearrangement links TRBV11-2 to TRBJ1-3; perhaps TRBD1 as D (5 bases). The V gene's germline CDR1 is SGHAT and CDR2 FQNNGV. The CDR3 contains 15 residues. V lost 5 bases and J 4 bases, leaving 15 bases between the germline ends. The CDR3 DNA is TGTGCCAGCAGCCCCGTTCGGGGGTTCGGAAACACCATATATTTT. Protein sequence: CASSPVRGFGNTIYF.

The rearrangement links TRBV5-1 to TRBJ2-2, with 11 bases matching TRBD2. Trimming cost V 3 bases and J 6 bases; bases outside gene matches: 13. This CDR3 is built from 18 residues. Germline CDR1 SGHRS, CDR2 YFSETQ. CDR3 DNA: TGCGCCAGCAGCTCTCTACCGGTTATAGCGGGAGGGCCCGGGGAGCTGTTTTTT. This gives the protein CASSSLPVIAGGPGELFF.

This clone was found once. The gene calls are TRBV12-5 and TRBJ2-7, with 12 bases fitting TRBD2. V gave up 1 base and J gave up 1 base; unmatched junction bases: 5. The CDR3 totals 17 residues. Looked up from germline, CDR1 is LGHNT and CDR2 is FRNRAP. The CDR3 nucleotides are TGTGCTAGTGGTTTGGACCGACTAGCGGGAGAGTCCTACGAGCAGTACTTC. It codes for CASGLDRLAGESYEQYF.

V gene TRBV18 combines with J gene TRBJ2-2, with 12 bases that match TRBD2. The germline gives CDR1 KGHSH, CDR2 LQKENI. The CDR3 totals 17 residues. J gave up 3 bases and V 3 bases, and 5 bases lay outside the gene matches. CDR3 coding DNA: TGTGCCAGCTCACCGGCTAGACTAGCGGGAGACACCGGGGAGCTGTTTTTT. Amino acid sequence: CASSPARLAGDTGELFF.

The V and J genes are TRBV11-2 and TRBJ2-3; 13 bases agree with TRBD2. CDR3 length: 16 residues. Germline V gene lookup returns CDR1 SGHAT and CDR2 FQNNGV. The V and J ends lost 5 bases and 4 bases, in that order; junction bases with no gene match: 6. As DNA, the CDR3 is TGTGCCAGCAGCGTAAGGACTAGCGGGAGTGCAGATACGCAGTATTTT. Amino acid sequence: CASSVRTSGSADTQYF.

The chain recombines TRBV10-1 with TRBJ2-1, with TRBD1 matching over 7 bases. V gave up 10 bases and J gave up 9 bases; unmatched junction bases: 9. The CDR3 has 12 residues. The germline CDR1 and CDR2 sequences are WNHNN and SYGVQD (reference sequence). CDR3: CATSQGSGEQFF. The CDR3 DNA reads TGCGCCACCTCACAGGGGTCGGGTGAGCAGTTCTTC.

This clone has only one observation. This chain uses TRBV28 with TRBJ2-1; 13 nucleotides agree with TRBD2. Germline CDR1 reads MDHEN; CDR2 reads SYDVKM. V trimming: 5 bases; J trimming: 1 base; junction bases outside the gene matches: 14. This CDR3 has 20 amino acids. CDR3 in DNA: TGTGCCAGCAGTCCTTTTGGGGGGACTAGCGGGAAGGAGTCCTACAATGAGCAGTTCTTC. Its translation: CASSPFGGTSGKESYNEQFF.

This clone was seen once. This chain links TRBV27 with TRBJ2-7; possible D gene TRBD2, 6 bases. In germline, CDR1 is MNHEY, CDR2 SMNVEV (reference sequence). The CDR3 length is 17 residues. V was clipped by 5 bases and J by 2 bases, with 22 bases between them. CDR3 in amino acids: CASSPTPLGGKTYEQYF. The CDR3 nucleotides read TGTGCCAGCAGTCCGACCCCCTTGGGCGGGAAAACCTACGAGCAGTACTTC.

The chain employs TRBV7-2 and TRBJ2-3; D ambiguous. The CDR3 length is 16 residues. The V end lost 2 bases, the J end lost 2 bases, and 14 bases lay between the germline ends. Per germline, CDR1 SGHTA and CDR2 FQGNSA. The CDR3 sequence: CASSLPTVALTDTQYF. DNA of the CDR3: TGTGCCAGCAGCTTACCCACTGTGGCCCTCACAGATACGCAGTATTTT.

This clone appeared once. The genes are TRBV28 and TRBJ2-3; 11 nucleotides align to TRBD2. CDR3 size: 15 residues. CDR1 is MDHEN and CDR2 is SYDVKM in the germline V gene. The ends lost 5 bases at V and 5 bases at J; junction bases unmatched: 6. The CDR3 spells CASSLTSGIEDTQYF. The CDR3, as DNA: TGTGCCAGCAGTCTGACTAGCGGGATTGAAGATACGCAGTATTTT.

On this clone: The identical CDR3 is also encoded by other nucleotide sequences in the sample. The CDR3 sequence is CASSLSGTYEQYF. The CDR3 coding sequence is TGTGCCAGCAGCCTTAGCGGGACTTACGAGCAGTACTTC. The genes are TRBV5-5 and TRBJ2-7; TRBD2 aligns across 8 bases. The V gene end was trimmed by 4 bases and the J gene end by 4 bases; junction bases not matched to a gene: 4. The germline gives CDR1 SGHKS, CDR2 YYEKEE (reference sequence). The CDR3 runs 13 residues.

Points on this clone: This sample also contains other DNA sequences that code for the same CDR3. The rearrangement uses TRBV10-2 and TRBJ1-5; D is possibly TRBD1 (5 bases). The CDR3 spans 14 residues. Germline V gene sequence: CDR1 WSHSY, CDR2 SAAADI. V was clipped by 0 bases and J by 4 bases, with 7 bases between them. The CDR3 protein is CASSESGRNQPQHF. DNA for the CDR3: TGCGCCAGCAGTGAGTCGGGACGGAATCAGCCCCAGCATTTT.

The chain couples TRBV30 to TRBJ1-5; 8 nucleotides line up with TRBD1. The CDR3 covers 15 residues. Germline values: CDR1 GTSNPN, CDR2 SVGIG (reference sequence). Trimming took 3 bases from V and 3 from J; bases not matched to a gene: 7. As DNA, the CDR3 is TGTGCCTGGAGCCGGACAGGGAGGTCCAATCAGCCCCAGCATTTT. It codes for CAWSRTGRSNQPQHF.

V usage is TRBV2 and J usage is TRBJ2-1, with 7 bases aligning to TRBD2. Trimming at V came to 8 bases and at J to 4 bases, leaving 11 bases not matched to a gene. There are 15 residues in the CDR3. Germline CDR1 and CDR2: SNHLY and FYNNEI. CDR3 sequence (DNA): TGTGCCAGCGTTTGGCCTAGCGGAGAGTACAATGAGCAGTTCTTC. Translated: CASVWPSGEYNEQFF.

CDR3 amino acids: CSVQGAGGANTGELFF. The CDR3 coding sequence is TGCAGCGTTCAGGGGGCAGGGGGCGCGAACACCGGGGAGCTGTTTTTT. The rearrangement joins TRBV29-1 to TRBJ2-2; 8 nucleotides match TRBD1. The CDR3 length is 16 residues. Germline V gives CDR1 SQVTM, CDR2 ANQGSEA. The trim removed 5 bases at V and 0 bases at J, leaving 8 bases unmatched.

This rearrangement joins TRBV5-1 to TRBJ2-1; TRBD2 might be the D (5 bases). CDR1 SGHRS and CDR2 YFSETQ come from the germline V gene. The CDR3 loop spans 15 amino acids. V lost 5 bases and J lost 7, with 19 bases in between. The CDR3 DNA sequence: TGCGCCAGCAGTTCTCAGGAGGCCCGGGAAAATGAGCAGTTCTTC. Protein sequence: CASSSQEARENEQFF.

This chain joins TRBV2 and TRBJ2-3; perhaps TRBD1 as D (5 bases). Trimming removed 3 bases at V and 5 bases at J, with 9 bases between. This CDR3 contains 13 residues. CDR1 is SNHLY, CDR2 FYNNEI, per germline. Written as DNA, the CDR3 is TGTGCCAGCAGTGAGGGGCCCGGAGATACGCAGTATTTT. Its translation: CASSEGPGDTQYF.

The chain employs TRBV18 and TRBJ1-1; D is unresolved. The V end lost 2 bases, the J end lost 2 bases, and 15 bases lay between the germline ends. Germline values: CDR1 KGHSH, CDR2 LQKENI. The CDR3 is made up of 16 amino acids. The CDR3 sequence is CASSPTPGDFNTEAFF. The CDR3 DNA reads TGTGCCAGCTCACCAACCCCGGGAGATTTCAACACTGAAGCTTTCTTT.

In this sample, this clone turned up once. The CDR3 region is CASSHRAGLAGGSTGELFF. For the CDR3, the DNA is TGTGCCAGCAGCCACAGGGCGGGACTAGCGGGAGGAAGCACCGGGGAGCTGTTTTTT. This chain links TRBV11-3 with TRBJ2-2, with TRBD2 identical over 15 bases. Germline V gene lookup returns CDR1 SGHNT and CDR2 YENEEA. Germline trimming cut 5 bases from V and 4 bases from J; bases unmatched to any gene: 11. The CDR3 consists of 19 residues.

With respect to this clone: The junction departs from germline at one end; a sequencing error may be responsible. The V and J genes are TRBV18 and TRBJ2-1; tentatively, D is TRBD2 (5 bases). From germline, CDR1 is KGHSH and CDR2 LQKENI. This CDR3 is 13 amino acids long. CDR3: CASQPSGYSEQFF. CDR3 bases: TGTGCCAGCCAACCGTCGGGATACAGTGAGCAGTTCTTC. The complete variable domain, with remaining parts taken from reference TRBV18 and TRBJ2-1, reads NAGVMQNPRHLVRRRGQEARLRCSPMKGHSHVYWYRQLPEEGLKFMVYLQKENIIDESGMPKERFSAEFPKEGPSILRIQQVVRGDSAAYFCASQPSGYSEQFFGPGTRLTVL.

The genes are TRBV5-4 and TRBJ1-2; D possibly corresponds to TRBD1 (5 bases). This CDR3 has 13 amino acids. Trimming removed 0 bases at V and 8 bases at J, with 11 bases between. Germline CDR1 SGHNT, CDR2 YYREEE (reference sequence). The CDR3 nucleotides read TGTGCCAGCAGCTTGGATGGGGGTTCGGGCTACACCTTC. It specifies CASSLDGGSGYTF.

To note about this clone: Other DNA sequences within the sample encode an identical CDR3. The chain joins TRBV18 to TRBJ1-2, with D unclear. Germline V gene lookup returns CDR1 KGHSH and CDR2 LQKENI. This CDR3 region has 13 residues. Trimming removed 2 bases at V and 6 bases at J, with 10 bases between. The CDR3 loop is CASSPSTADGYTF. The CDR3 nucleotides read TGTGCCAGCTCACCAAGTACAGCTGATGGCTACACCTTC.

The table lists this clone with a count of one. The genes are TRBV6-5 and TRBJ1-1; D ambiguous. Germline V gene data show CDR1 as MNHEY and CDR2 as SVGAGI. V was pared by 2 bases and J by 6 bases, with 13 bases between. The CDR3 contains 14 residues. The CDR3 sequence: CASSYRPGGAEAFF. The CDR3 nucleotides are TGTGCCAGCAGTTACCGACCCGGAGGAGCTGAAGCTTTCTTT.

The chain uses TRBV2 and TRBJ2-1; D might be TRBD1 or TRBD2, each matching 5 bases. The CDR3 totals 14 residues. V gave up 2 bases and J gave up 4 bases, with 9 bases separating them. Germline loops: CDR1 SNHLY, CDR2 FYNNEI. CDR3 sequence reads: CASSELGRYNEQFF. CDR3 DNA: TGTGCCAGCAGTGAATTGGGACGGTACAATGAGCAGTTCTTC. The variable domain in full, with the rest retrieved from reference TRBV2 and TRBJ2-1, is EPEVTQTPSHQVTQMGQEVILRCVPISNHLYFYWYRQILGQKVEFLVSFYNNEISEKSEIFDDQFSVERPDGSNFTLKIRSTKLEDSAMYFCASSELGRYNEQFFGPGTRLTVL.